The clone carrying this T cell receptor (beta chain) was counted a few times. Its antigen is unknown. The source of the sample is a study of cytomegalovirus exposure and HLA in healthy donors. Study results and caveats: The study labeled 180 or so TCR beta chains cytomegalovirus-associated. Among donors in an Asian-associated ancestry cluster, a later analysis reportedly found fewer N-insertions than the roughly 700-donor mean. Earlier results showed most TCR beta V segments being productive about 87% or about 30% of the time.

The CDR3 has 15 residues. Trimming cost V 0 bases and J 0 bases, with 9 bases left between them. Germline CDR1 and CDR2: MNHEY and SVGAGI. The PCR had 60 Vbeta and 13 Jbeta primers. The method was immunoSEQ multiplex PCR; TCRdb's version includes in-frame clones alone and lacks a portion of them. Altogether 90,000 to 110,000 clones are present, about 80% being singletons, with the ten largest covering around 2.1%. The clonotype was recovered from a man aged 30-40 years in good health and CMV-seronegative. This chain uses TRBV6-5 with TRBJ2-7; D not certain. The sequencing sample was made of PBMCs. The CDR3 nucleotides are TGTGCCAGCAGTTACTCGGTGGCGGTCTCCTACGAGCAGTACTTC. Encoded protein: CASSYSVAVSYEQYF.